This T cell receptor (beta chain) was identified during a study of a mutant IDH1 vaccine in newly diagnosed glioma. Across the whole study: Patients were pretreated with radiotherapy, temozolomide, or both, mostly both.

Described time point: week 35, safety follow-up. Every vaccination contained 300 ug of the mutant IDH1 20-mer peptide and was paired with topical imiquimod. The germline V gene encodes CDR1 LNHDA and CDR2 SQIVND (reference sequence). This CDR3 is 13 amino acids long. The V segment lost 10 bases and the J segment 10 bases; nucleotides outside the gene matches: 6. Generated by immunoSEQ multiplex PCR, the TCRdb table keeps only in-frame clones and is missing some. The profile shows over 40,000 clones, 85% to 90% of them singletons. As to this clone: What it binds is unknown.

The input for sequencing was PBMCs, taken from a glioma patient whose treatment included an IDH1 peptide vaccine. This sequence originates from a man aged 40-55 years with glioma. The V and J genes are TRBV19 and TRBJ2-1; 14 bases agree with TRBD2. CDR3 nucleotides: TGTGCCACTAAAGGACTAGCGGGGGGAGAGCAGTTCTTC. It encodes CATKGLAGGEQFF. The whole variable domain, remainder taken from reference TRBV19 and TRBJ2-1, is DGGITQSPKYLFRKEGQNVTLSCEQNLNHDAMYWYRQDPGQGLRLIYYSQIVNDFQKGDIAEGYSVSREKKESFPLTVTSAQKNPTAFYLCATKGLAGGEQFFGPGTRLTVL.